These T cell receptor beta chains were read from a single sample in a study of blood T cell repertoires in COVID-19. Method: immunoSEQ multiplex PCR; TCRdb's copy keeps in-frame clones and lacks some. The data show some 74,000 clones, around four fifths seen once. The sample comprised peripheral blood. Every receptor here comes from a woman of 80 years or more with acute or convalescent COVID-19. The CDR3 runs from the conserved cysteine through the conserved F or W. The D gene is left open where the match is weak. The size of a clone is reported for some rows only, either as once, few or many, or as a class for expanded clones.

j_gene: TRBJ2-7
abundance: once
d_gene: TRBD2
v_gene: TRBV9
CDR3aa: CASSPGGAAINEQYF
CDR3nt: TGTGCCAGCAGCCCGGGGGGGGCGGCCATCAACGAGCAGTACTTC

j_gene: TRBJ2-2
abundance: .
d_gene: TRBD1
v_gene: TRBV30
CDR3aa: CAWMGQGLNTGELFF
CDR3nt: TGTGCCTGGATGGGACAGGGGCTTAACACCGGGGAGCTGTTTTTT

j_gene: TRBJ2-1
abundance: .
d_gene: TRBD2
v_gene: TRBV5-1
CDR3aa: CASSLAGTPGEGEQFF
CDR3nt: TGCGCCAGCAGCTTGGCCGGGACCCCCGGGGAGGGTGAGCAGTTCTTC

j_gene: TRBJ1-2
abundance: .
d_gene: TRBD1
v_gene: TRBV24-1
CDR3aa: CATSDPDRANYGYTF
CDR3nt: TGTGCCACCAGTGATCCCGACAGGGCCAACTATGGCTACACCTTC

j_gene: TRBJ1-1
abundance: .
d_gene: .
v_gene: TRBV10-1
CDR3aa: CASSEAIGHGAEAFF
CDR3nt: TGCGCCAGCAGTGAGGCGATAGGGCACGGGGCTGAAGCTTTCTTT

j_gene: TRBJ1-6
abundance: .
d_gene: TRBD1
v_gene: TRBV4-1
CDR3aa: CASSPGTGSYNSPLHF
CDR3nt: TGCGCCAGCAGCCCCGGGACAGGCTCCTATAATTCACCCCTCCACTTT

j_gene: TRBJ2-3
abundance: .
d_gene: .
v_gene: TRBV5-6
CDR3aa: CASLSQRAYTDTQYF
CDR3nt: TGTGCCAGTCTATCGCAGCGGGCGTACACAGATACGCAGTATTTT

j_gene: TRBJ1-2
abundance: .
d_gene: .
v_gene: TRBV19
CDR3aa: CASSPMALNGYTF
CDR3nt: TGTGCCAGTAGTCCCATGGCCTTAAATGGCTACACCTTC

j_gene: TRBJ2-2
abundance: .
d_gene: TRBD1
v_gene: TRBV7-7
CDR3aa: CASSLLTGVSGELFF
CDR3nt: TGTGCTAGCAGCCTCCTGACAGGGGTGTCCGGGGAGCTGTTTTTT

j_gene: TRBJ2-3
abundance: .
d_gene: .
v_gene: TRBV18
CDR3aa: CASSPGVSDTQYF
CDR3nt: TGTGCCAGCTCCCCAGGAGTTTCAGATACGCAGTATTTT

j_gene: TRBJ1-5
abundance: .
d_gene: .
v_gene: TRBV27
CDR3aa: CASSLGQSSNQPQHF
CDR3nt: TGTGCCAGCAGTCTCGGACAGAGTAGCAATCAGCCCCAGCATTTT

j_gene: TRBJ1-5
abundance: .
d_gene: TRBD1
v_gene: TRBV19
CDR3aa: CASTPTGTLLYSNQPQHF
CDR3nt: TGTGCCAGTACTCCGACAGGGACCCTCTTATATAGCAATCAGCCCCAGCATTTT

j_gene: TRBJ2-1
abundance: .
d_gene: .
v_gene: TRBV5-8
CDR3aa: CASSYLHLREFF
CDR3nt: TGTGCCAGCAGCTACCTACACCTACGGGAGTTCTTC

j_gene: TRBJ1-2
abundance: .
d_gene: TRBD1
v_gene: TRBV19
CDR3aa: CASSTHRGGYTF
CDR3nt: TGTGCCAGTAGTACCCACAGGGGTGGCTACACCTTC

j_gene: TRBJ1-1
abundance: .
d_gene: .
v_gene: TRBV6-6
CDR3aa: CASSFATPGGGSVVNTEAFF
CDR3nt: TGTGCCAGCAGCTTTGCTACCCCAGGCGGGGGATCGGTGGTGAACACTGAAGCTTTCTTT

j_gene: TRBJ2-7
abundance: .
d_gene: TRBD1
v_gene: TRBV11-3
CDR3aa: CASSLDGQGPYEQYF
CDR3nt: TGTGCCAGCAGCTTAGATGGACAGGGGCCCTACGAGCAGTACTTC

j_gene: TRBJ1-1
abundance: .
d_gene: .
v_gene: TRBV30
CDR3aa: CAWTQRGKGEAFF
CDR3nt: TGTGCCTGGACTCAAAGGGGCAAAGGCGAAGCTTTCTTT

j_gene: TRBJ2-1
abundance: once
d_gene: TRBD2
v_gene: TRBV19
CDR3aa: CASSIDGSGTRSGEQFF
CDR3nt: TGTGCCAGTAGTATAGACGGGTCCGGGACTAGATCGGGTGAGCAGTTCTTC

j_gene: TRBJ2-5
abundance: few
d_gene: TRBD2
v_gene: TRBV5-1
CDR3aa: CASSSGLAVQETQYF
CDR3nt: TGCGCCAGCAGCTCTGGACTAGCGGTCCAAGAGACCCAGTACTTC

j_gene: TRBJ1-2
abundance: .
d_gene: .
v_gene: TRBV19
CDR3aa: CASSRRNANYGYTF
CDR3nt: TGTGCCAGTAGTAGGAGGAATGCCAACTATGGCTACACCTTC

j_gene: TRBJ2-5
abundance: once
d_gene: .
v_gene: TRBV9
CDR3aa: CASSFGGQETQYF
CDR3nt: TGTGCCAGCAGCTTCGGCGGACAAGAGACCCAGTACTTC

j_gene: TRBJ2-5
abundance: .
d_gene: TRBD1
v_gene: TRBV3-1/TRBV3-2
CDR3aa: CASSQPGTGSIETQYF
CDR3nt: TGTGCCAGCAGCCAGCCCGGGACAGGGTCGATAGAGACCCAGTACTTC

j_gene: TRBJ1-4
abundance: .
d_gene: .
v_gene: TRBV3-1/TRBV3-2
CDR3aa: CASSQFGGFNEKLFF
CDR3nt: TGTGCCAGCAGCCAATTTGGGGGGTTTAATGAAAAACTGTTTTTT

j_gene: TRBJ1-2
abundance: .
d_gene: .
v_gene: TRBV9
CDR3aa: CASSADDSLVYGYTF
CDR3nt: TGTGCCAGCAGCGCAGACGACAGCCTAGTCTATGGCTACACCTTC

j_gene: TRBJ2-3
abundance: once
d_gene: TRBD1
v_gene: TRBV10-1
CDR3aa: CASSEAGTGVRDTQYF
CDR3nt: TGCGCCAGCAGTGAGGCCGGGACAGGGGTAAGAGATACGCAGTATTTT

j_gene: TRBJ1-2
abundance: .
d_gene: TRBD1
v_gene: TRBV3-1/TRBV3-2
CDR3aa: CASSQTTGGKGYTF
CDR3nt: TGTGCCAGCAGCCAAACGACAGGGGGCAAGGGCTACACCTTC

j_gene: TRBJ2-2
abundance: .
d_gene: .
v_gene: TRBV6-5
CDR3aa: CASTSGQMGTGELFF
CDR3nt: TGTGCCAGCACTAGCGGACAGATGGGGACCGGGGAGCTGTTTTTT

j_gene: TRBJ2-3
abundance: .
d_gene: .
v_gene: TRBV19
CDR3aa: CASSMGPIDTQYF
CDR3nt: TGTGCCAGTAGTATGGGGCCCATAGATACGCAGTATTTT

j_gene: TRBJ1-1
abundance: .
d_gene: .
v_gene: TRBV5-1
CDR3aa: CASSLRAGRDTEAFF
CDR3nt: TGCGCCAGCAGCTTGAGGGCAGGGAGGGACACTGAAGCTTTCTTT

j_gene: TRBJ1-5
abundance: .
d_gene: .
v_gene: TRBV15
CDR3aa: CATSRDPGNQPQHF
CDR3nt: TGTGCCACCAGCAGAGATCCCGGGAATCAGCCCCAGCATTTT

j_gene: TRBJ1-1
abundance: .
d_gene: TRBD1
v_gene: TRBV25-1
CDR3aa: CASSDPDRGPAFF
CDR3nt: TGTGCCAGCAGTGACCCGGACAGGGGCCCAGCTTTCTTT

j_gene: TRBJ2-4
abundance: .
d_gene: TRBD1
v_gene: TRBV3-1/TRBV3-2
CDR3aa: CASSRIGTGGISKNIQYF
CDR3nt: TGTGCCAGCAGCCGAATAGGGACAGGGGGTATCTCTAAAAACATTCAGTACTTC

j_gene: TRBJ1-4
abundance: .
d_gene: TRBD1
v_gene: TRBV6-6
CDR3aa: CASRRQGPSNEKLFF
CDR3nt: TGTGCCAGCAGGAGACAGGGTCCGTCTAATGAAAAACTGTTTTTT

j_gene: TRBJ1-1
abundance: .
d_gene: TRBD1
v_gene: TRBV6-4
CDR3aa: CASSLTGMNTEAFF
CDR3nt: TGTGCCAGCAGCCTGACAGGGATGAACACTGAAGCTTTCTTT

j_gene: TRBJ2-1
abundance: few
d_gene: TRBD2
v_gene: TRBV3-1/TRBV3-2
CDR3aa: CASSQERLASYNEQFF
CDR3nt: TGTGCCAGCAGCCAAGAAAGACTAGCCTCCTACAATGAGCAGTTCTTC

j_gene: TRBJ2-3
abundance: .
d_gene: TRBD2
v_gene: TRBV5-1
CDR3aa: CASSHIPGLGSTDTQYF
CDR3nt: TGCGCCAGCAGTCACATTCCGGGACTAGGAAGCACAGATACGCAGTATTTT

j_gene: TRBJ1-6
abundance: large
d_gene: .
v_gene: TRBV7-6
CDR3aa: CASSPRVGLGSYNSPLHF
CDR3nt: TGTGCCAGCAGCCCACGGGTGGGGCTAGGGTCCTATAATTCACCCCTCCACTTT

j_gene: TRBJ1-6
abundance: few
d_gene: .
v_gene: TRBV5-1
CDR3aa: CASSLVAGNYNSPLHF
CDR3nt: TGCGCCAGCAGCTTGGTAGCCGGGAACTATAATTCACCCCTCCACTTT

j_gene: TRBJ2-7
abundance: .
d_gene: .
v_gene: TRBV5-1
CDR3aa: CASSLTLTGPEQYF
CDR3nt: TGCGCCAGCAGCTTGACACTTACAGGGCCCGAGCAGTACTTC

j_gene: TRBJ2-2
abundance: .
d_gene: .
v_gene: TRBV29-1
CDR3aa: CSAGGRGTGELFF
CDR3nt: TGCAGCGCCGGGGGTCGGGGCACCGGGGAGCTGTTTTTT

j_gene: TRBJ1-2
abundance: .
d_gene: .
v_gene: TRBV30
CDR3aa: CAWSIRLRSNYGYTF
CDR3nt: TGTGCCTGGAGTATCCGACTCCGGTCTAACTATGGCTACACCTTC

j_gene: TRBJ2-2
abundance: .
d_gene: TRBD2
v_gene: TRBV7-2
CDR3aa: CASSSAGTSGNLKVWELFF
CDR3nt: TGTGCCAGCAGCTCGGCCGGGACTAGCGGGAACCTCAAGGTCTGGGAGCTGTTTTTT

j_gene: TRBJ2-5
abundance: .
d_gene: TRBD1
v_gene: TRBV5-4
CDR3aa: CASSPPGQAAETQYF
CDR3nt: TGTGCCAGCAGCCCGCCGGGACAGGCTGCGGAGACCCAGTACTTC

j_gene: TRBJ2-3
abundance: .
d_gene: .
v_gene: TRBV7-9
CDR3aa: CASSSNGADTQYF
CDR3nt: TGTGCCAGCAGCTCAAACGGGGCAGATACGCAGTATTTT